This passage covers 22 T cell receptor beta chains from one sample sequenced in a study of regulatory T cells in long-lasting Graves disease. Time point of the sample: newly diagnosed GD, antithyroid drugs for less than 3 months. Extracted PBMC RNA gave rise to the TCR library. HTBI primers from iRepertoire and Arm-PCR of CDR3 regions yielded the TCR beta libraries. TCRdb redid the calling of the multiplex PCR reads with MiXCR, one entry per CDR3 protein. The table includes 400,000 to 550,000 distinct CDR3 sequences, 15% detected once. The sample was also linked to a second study, of T cells in Graves' hyperthyroidism and ophthalmopathy.

This material consisted of peripheral blood mononuclear cells (PBMCs), taken at new diagnosis, from a patient treated with antithyroid drugs. The receptors shown here come from a woman aged 25 to 39 with Graves disease.

In this sample, this clonotype turned up many times. The chain combines TRBV12-3 or TRBV12-4 with TRBJ1-2; D unclear. V lost 2 bases, J lost 5 bases, and 6 bases lay in between. The CDR3 loop spans 12 amino acids. The CDR3 loop reads CASSLMRYGYTF. The CDR3 DNA reads as TGTGCCAGCAGTTTAATGCGGTATGGCTACACCTTC.

This clonotype was seen only a few times. The gene calls are TRBV7-2 and TRBJ2-7, with a weak D call TRBD1 (5 bases). There are 18 residues in the CDR3. Germline CDR1 and CDR2: SGHTA and FQGNSA. V was pared by 1 base and J by 4 bases, with 23 bases between. This chain's CDR3 is CASSLGLVGAVFGYEQYF. CDR3 sequence (DNA): TGTGCCAGCAGCTTAGGGTTAGTTGGGGCTGTCTTTGGGTACGAGCAGTACTTC. Full variable domain (remainder filled in from reference TRBV7-2 and TRBJ2-7): GAGVSQSPSNKVTEKGKDVELRCDPISGHTALYWYRQSLGQGLEFLIYFQGNSAPDKSGLPSDRFSAERTGGSVSTLTIQRTQQEDSAVYLCASSLGLVGAVFGYEQYFGPGTRLTVT.

The sample holds many counts of this clonotype. The gene calls are TRBV12-5 and TRBJ2-1, with 10 bases that match TRBD2. V dropped 1 base and J dropped 9; count of bases not matched to a gene: 6. The CDR3 is 15 residues long. Germline loops: CDR1 LGHNT, CDR2 FRNRAP. The CDR3 DNA sequence: TGTGCTAGTGGTTTGGGAGCGGGAGGGCCGCTTGAGCAGTTCTTC. Its translation is CASGLGAGGPLEQFF.

Many counts were recorded for this clonotype. The chain joins TRBV10-3 to TRBJ1-1, with 8 bases identical to TRBD1. This CDR3 comprises 13 residues. V gave up 6 bases and J gave up 6 bases; unmatched junction bases: 6. Germline values: CDR1 ENHRY, CDR2 SYGVKD. The CDR3 sequence: CAIRPTGAAEAFF. In DNA, the CDR3 is TGTGCCATCAGGCCGACAGGGGCGGCTGAAGCTTTCTTT.

V and J are TRBV5-4 and TRBJ1-1, with D unresolved. The CDR3 extends over 15 amino acids. Germline lookup yields CDR1 SGHNT and CDR2 YYREEE (reference sequence). The V end lost 2 bases, the J end lost 1 base, and 12 bases lay between the germline ends. CDR3 loop: CASSFPDRENTEAFF. The CDR3 DNA is TGTGCCAGCAGCTTTCCGGACCGAGAGAACACTGAAGCTTTCTTT.

This clonotype was found many times. The CDR3 loop is CASSYLGPVTEAFF. The CDR3 DNA reads TGTGCCAGCAGTTACTTGGGCCCGGTCACTGAAGCTTTCTTT. The V gene is TRBV6-5, the J gene TRBJ1-1; D is uncertain. The CDR3 is 14 residues long. Looked up from germline, CDR1 is MNHEY and CDR2 is SVGAGI. Trimming left V 1 base short and J 4 bases short, with 10 bases between.

The gene calls are TRBV2 and TRBJ1-1; weak D call: TRBD1 (6 bases). Germline-derived CDR1 and CDR2 are SNHLY and FYNNEI. Trimming removed 6 bases at V and 0 bases at J, with 17 bases between. CDR3 length equals 16 residues. The CDR3 sequence is CASRTQGTLMNTEAFF. The CDR3 DNA reads TGTGCCAGCAGGACCCAGGGGACACTGATGAACACTGAAGCTTTCTTT.

This clonotype was detected many times. The chain is built from TRBV19 and TRBJ1-1, with a tentative D call TRBD1 (5 bases). In germline, CDR1 is LNHDA, CDR2 SQIVND (reference sequence). V lost 9 bases and J lost 5, with 13 bases in between. The CDR3 consists of 12 residues. CDR3: CASRGQKTEAFF. The DNA for the CDR3 is TGTGCCAGCAGAGGACAAAAAACTGAAGCTTTCTTT.

This clonotype occurred many times. This CDR3 reads CASSKFGGTEAFF. CDR3 sequence (DNA): TGTGCCAGCAGTAAGTTTGGGGGCACTGAAGCTTTCTTT. This chain uses TRBV12-3 or TRBV12-4 with TRBJ1-1; a possible D gene is TRBD1 (5 bases). The length of the CDR3 is 13 residues. Trimming shortened V by 5 bases and J by 4 bases, and 11 bases separated the two germline ends.

This clonotype showed up many times. The genes are TRBV2 and TRBJ2-7; no definite D call. CDR3 length: 11 residues. V gave up 2 bases and J gave up 5 bases, with 4 bases separating them. Germline loops: CDR1 SNHLY, CDR2 FYNNEI. The CDR3 loop reads CASSENHEQYF. The CDR3 DNA reads as TGTGCCAGCAGTGAAAACCACGAGCAGTACTTC.

This clonotype was picked up a small number of times. The chain recombines TRBV3-1 with TRBJ2-2; 9 bases are shared with TRBD2. In germline, CDR1 is LGHDT, CDR2 YNNKEL (reference sequence). Trimming removed 4 bases from V and 7 bases from J; junction bases left unmatched: 7. This CDR3 contains 15 residues. The CDR3 nucleotides read TGTGCCAGCAGCCTCTGGACTAGCGCAGGCGGGGAGCTGTTTTTT. It codes for CASSLWTSAGGELFF. Drawing the rest from reference TRBV3-1 and TRBJ2-2, the complete variable domain is DTAVSQTPKYLVTQMGNDKSIKCEQNLGHDTMYWYKQDSKKFLKIMFSYNNKELIINETVPNRFSPKSPDKAHLNLHINSLELGDSAVYFCASSLWTSAGGELFFGEGSRLTVL.

This clonotype came up many times. The V call is TRBV20-1, the J call TRBJ2-7; TRBD2 matches 9 bases. Germline V gene data show CDR1 as DFQATT and CDR2 as SNEGSKA (reference sequence). The V and J ends lost 0 bases and 7 bases, in that order; junction bases with no gene match: 4. The CDR3 covers 13 residues. The CDR3 coding sequence is TGCAGTGCTAGAGATAGCGGGAGCGGGGAGCAGTACTTC. This gives the protein CSARDSGSGEQYF.

This clonotype was detected many times. The rearrangement links TRBV30 to TRBJ1-2, with TRBD1 as a possible D gene (6 bases). The germline V gene encodes CDR1 GTSNPN and CDR2 SVGIG (reference sequence). The CDR3 runs to 13 residues. The V and J ends lost 4 bases and 7 bases respectively, with 16 bases between them. In DNA form, the CDR3 reads TGTGCCTGGACCCGGCAGGGGTCCGCTGGCTACACCTTC. Protein: CAWTRQGSAGYTF. Combining the CDR3 with reference TRBV30 and TRBJ1-2 gives the whole variable domain SQTIHQWPATLVQPVGSPLSLECTVEGTSNPNLYWYRQAAGRGLQLLFYSVGIGQISSEVPQNLSASRPQDRQFILSSKKLLLSDSGFYLCAWTRQGSAGYTFGSGTRLTVV.

The genes are TRBV5-6 and TRBJ1-1, with D possibly matching TRBD1 (6 bases). From germline, CDR1 is SGHDT and CDR2 YYEEEE. Trimming cost V 4 bases and J 5 bases, with 15 bases left between them. The CDR3 sequence is 14 residues long. The CDR3 is CASSGTGMWTEAFF. In DNA, the CDR3 is TGTGCCAGCAGCGGAACAGGGATGTGGACTGAAGCTTTCTTT.

The chain carries TRBV24-1 and TRBJ1-1; no clear D. The CDR3 has 11 amino acids. V was clipped by 9 bases and J by 6 bases, with 10 bases between them. Germline loops: CDR1 KGHDR, CDR2 SFDVKD. CDR3 coding DNA: TGTGCCACCCAAGGGTCGGCTGAAGCTTTCTTT. Its protein is CATQGSAEAFF.

This clonotype was seen only a few times. The J gene is TRBJ1-1, the V gene TRBV20-1; unclear D gene. The CDR3 loop spans 12 amino acids. Germline V gives CDR1 DFQATT, CDR2 SNEGSKA (reference sequence). Trimming removed 3 bases from V and 3 bases from J, with 8 bases in between. CDR3 protein: CSASPGYTEAFF. In DNA, the CDR3 is TGCAGTGCTAGTCCGGGATACACTGAAGCTTTCTTT.

The rearrangement uses TRBV20-1 and TRBJ1-4; 11 nucleotides line up with TRBD1. CDR1 DFQATT and CDR2 SNEGSKA come from the germline V gene (reference sequence). The CDR3 is 15 amino acids. V shed 6 bases, J shed 6 bases, and the junction held 9 bases outside the gene matches. CDR3 residues: CSAPDPGQGDEKLFF. CDR3 coding DNA: TGCAGTGCCCCCGACCCGGGACAGGGGGATGAAAAACTGTTTTTT.

This clonotype showed up just a few times. Being one base from a much bigger clone, this may be a read error. The V and J genes are TRBV28 and TRBJ2-7; 11 bases map to TRBD1. Germline V lookup: CDR1 MDHEN, CDR2 SYDVKM. V shed 5 bases, J shed 2 bases, and the junction held 8 bases outside the gene matches. The CDR3 totals 16 residues. The CDR3, as DNA: TGTGCCAGCAGTCCCGCGGGGACAGGGGGGGCCTACGAGCAGTACTTC. This gives the protein CASSPAGTGGAYEQYF.

In its sample, this clonotype was seen a few times. The CDR3 spells CASSSQRGGVDTQYF. DNA for the CDR3: TGTGCCAGCAGTTCGCAGAGGGGGGGGGTAGATACGCAGTATTTT. This chain uses TRBV6-2 or TRBV6-3 with TRBJ2-3; D might be TRBD2 (7 bases). In germline, CDR1 is MNHEY, CDR2 SVGEGT. The CDR3 consists of 15 residues. With 4 bases removed from V and 5 bases from J, the gap between germline ends came to 16 bases.

This clonotype was recorded many times. The chain joins TRBV2 to TRBJ2-2; perhaps TRBD2 as D (5 bases). The CDR3 length is 11 residues. The germline CDR1 and CDR2 sequences are SNHLY and FYNNEI. Here the CDR3 DNA reads TGTGCAGCGTACGAGGGCGGGGAGCTGTTTTTT. Protein sequence: CAAYEGGELFF.

This clonotype has a count of ten or more. The rearrangement uses TRBV11-2 and TRBJ1-6, with a possible D match to TRBD1 (6 bases). This CDR3 contains 16 residues. V lost 3 bases and J 7 bases, leaving 16 bases between the germline ends. Germline CDR1 is SGHAT and CDR2 is FQNNGV. The DNA for the CDR3 is TGTGCCAGCAGCTTTGGGGGGCCGCGGGCCAATTCACCCCTCCACTTT. It is translated as CASSFGGPRANSPLHF.

The sample holds many counts of this clonotype. The V and J genes are TRBV7-3 and TRBJ2-3; D possibly corresponds to TRBD2 (6 bases). Germline CDR1 SGHTA, CDR2 FQGTGA. V was cut by 5 bases and J by 6 bases, with 24 bases left in between. The CDR3 is 17 amino acids. For the CDR3, the DNA is TGTGCCAGCAGCCCAAGGCCGGGACTCCTGGACACTGATACGCAGTATTTT. This codes for CASSPRPGLLDTDTQYF. Using reference TRBV7-3 and TRBJ2-3 for the parts outside the CDR3, the full variable domain is GAGVSQTPSNKVTEKGKYVELRCDPISGHTALYWYRQSLGQGPEFLIYFQGTGAADDSGLPNDRFFAVRPEGSVSTLKIQRTERGDSAVYLCASSPRPGLLDTDTQYFGPGTRLTVL.